This entry is about one TCR beta chain. After removal of 6 bases from V and 4 bases from J, the junction contained 10 bases not matched to a gene. The CDR3 has 16 amino acids. Germline V gives CDR1 SQVTM, CDR2 ANQGSEA. In the original workflow: Estimation of nucleated cell counts relied on the amplification of reference gene primers. TCRdb's copy holds only in-frame clones and misses some; the assay was immunoSEQ multiplex PCR. V, J and clone size are taken as reported in that table, and D and trimming were inferred from the DNA itself. In the table there are about 99,000 clones, almost 90% of which are singletons. This sample stems from a study of blood T cell repertoires in COVID-19. Background on the study: Whether acute or convalescent, the COVID-19 samples came from the United States, Italy and Spain. Sample material is recorded as cDNA or gDNA derived from T cells, B-cell-depleted T cells, or PBMCs.

This rearrangement joins TRBV29-1 to TRBJ2-1; TRBD1 aligns across 12 bases. The sample was peripheral blood. The receptor comes from a human donor in a cohort sampled during active COVID-19. CDR3 coding DNA: TGCAGCGTCCGACGCGGGGGACAGGGGGCGTACAATGAGCAGTTCTTC. Amino acids: CSVRRGGQGAYNEQFF.